This TCR beta chain comes out of a study of blood T cell repertoires in COVID-19. Overall study: Samples came from the United States, Italy and Spain, spanning acute and convalescent COVID-19. T cells, B-cell-depleted T cells, or PBMCs provided the cDNA or gDNA that served as material.

The repertoire was sequenced with immunoSEQ multiplex PCR; TCRdb's copy has only in-frame clones and lacks some. Altogether fewer than 300,000 clones are present, roughly 87% being singletons, with the ten largest covering 9% to 9.5%. Germline V lookup: CDR1 MNHEY, CDR2 SMNVEV (reference sequence). V shed 0 bases, J shed 7 bases, and the junction held 3 bases outside the gene matches. CDR3 length equals 14 residues. The chain employs TRBV27 and TRBJ1-2; 9 bases line up with TRBD1. The source of this sequence is a man between 18 and 35 years old with active or convalescent COVID-19. The sequenced sample was peripheral blood. The CDR3 reads CASSLSGTGPGYTF. CDR3 in DNA: TGTGCCAGCAGTTTATCCGGGACAGGGCCTGGCTACACCTTC.